The TCR beta chain under discussion was sequenced for a study of CD8+ T cells in alopecia areata. In the study overall: At a dose of 5 to 10 mg twice daily, oral tofacitinib was given to treated patients. Regarding the study as a whole: While patients received tofacitinib, many expanded lesional clones remained present in scalp and blood.

RNA was extracted and reverse transcribed into cDNA as the sequencing template. Produced via immunoSEQ multiplex PCR; TCRdb's table is partial and in-frame only. The table shows around 300,000 clones, with roughly 63% occurring only once. Treatment denoted: oral pan-JAK inhibitor, 5-10 mg twice daily. Note on this clone: Its antigen is not identified.

The CDR3 contains 13 residues. Germline lookup yields CDR1 SGHAT and CDR2 FQNNGV. V gave up 4 bases and J gave up 10 bases, with 16 bases separating them. The sample in question was CD4+ T cells sorted from blood, obtained at roughly week 52, from a patient treated with tofacitinib. This chain uses TRBV11-2 with TRBJ1-2; D gene uncertain. This TCR came from a human donor with alopecia areata. The CDR3 is CASSSSDGRDYTF. The CDR3 DNA reads as TGTGCCAGCAGCTCTTCGGACGGGAGGGACTACACCTTC.